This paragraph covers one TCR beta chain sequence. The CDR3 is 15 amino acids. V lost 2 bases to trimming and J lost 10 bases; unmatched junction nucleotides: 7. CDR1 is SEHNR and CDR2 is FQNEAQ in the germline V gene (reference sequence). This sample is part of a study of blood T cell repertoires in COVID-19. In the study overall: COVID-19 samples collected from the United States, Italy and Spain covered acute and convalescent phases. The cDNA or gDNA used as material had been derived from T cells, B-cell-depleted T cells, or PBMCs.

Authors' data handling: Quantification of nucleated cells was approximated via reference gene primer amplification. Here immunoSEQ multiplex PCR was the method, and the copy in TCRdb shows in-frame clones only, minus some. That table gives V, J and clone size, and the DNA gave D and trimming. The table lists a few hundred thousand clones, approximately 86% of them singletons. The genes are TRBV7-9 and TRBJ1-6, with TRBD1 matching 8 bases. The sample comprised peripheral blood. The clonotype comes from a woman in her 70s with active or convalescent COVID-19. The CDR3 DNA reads TGTGCCAGCAGCTTAATGGACAGGGTGGAATCACCCCTCCACTTT. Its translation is CASSLMDRVESPLHF.